Listed here are 10 T cell receptor beta chains from one sample, sequenced in a study of beta chain features in type 1 diabetes. Isolated RNA was reverse transcribed in full, so expressed TCRB transcripts were sequenced. Assay: immunoSEQ multiplex PCR; the TCRdb copy retains only in-frame clones and omits some. The table shows 300,000 to 350,000 clones, with 8% occurring only once. Sequencing was carried out using central memory CD4+ T cells from blood. These receptors originate from a woman under 30 in good health.

The genes are TRBV4-3 and TRBJ2-1; D might be TRBD1 (5 bases). This CDR3 comprises 20 residues. Per the germline V gene, CDR1 is LGHNA and CDR2 is YSLEER. Trimming removed 1 base from V and 0 bases from J, with 22 bases in between. The CDR3 DNA follows: TGCGCCAGCAGCCAAGTATTGGGGCTGGGTGCGGTCAGCTCCTACAATGAGCAGTTCTTC. Amino acid sequence: CASSQVLGLGAVSSYNEQFF.

This CDR3 is CASSLLADGTDTQYF. CDR3 DNA sequence: TGTGCCAGCAGCCTGCTAGCGGACGGCACAGATACGCAGTATTTT. V usage is TRBV9 and J usage is TRBJ2-3; 7 bases match TRBD2. The CDR3 covers 15 residues. Germline CDR1 and CDR2: SGDLS and YYNGEE. V lost 4 bases and J lost 1; bases outside the gene matches: 6.

This CDR3 is CASSQDRWYGYTF. CDR3 nucleotides: TGTGCCAGCAGCCAAGATCGGTGGTATGGCTACACCTTC. The chain joins TRBV14 to TRBJ1-2, with D uncertain. The CDR3 runs to 13 residues. Germline V CDR1 and CDR2: SGHDN, FVKESK. Trimming removed 0 bases from V and 5 bases from J, with 7 bases in between.

A few counts support this clone. V and J are TRBV27 and TRBJ1-1; 10 nucleotides line up with TRBD1. J gave up 7 bases and V 8 bases, and 13 bases lay outside the gene matches. Germline CDR1 and CDR2: MNHEY and SMNVEV (reference sequence). The CDR3 contains 15 residues. The CDR3 reads CASRSVGTGAGEAFF. The CDR3 nucleotides read TGTGCCAGCCGATCTGTGGGGACAGGGGCGGGTGAAGCTTTCTTT.

V is TRBV5-1 and J is TRBJ2-2; 10 positions match TRBD1. Looked up from germline, CDR1 is SGHRS and CDR2 is YFSETQ. The CDR3 has 16 residues. The V and J ends lost 3 bases and 4 bases, in that order; junction bases with no gene match: 6. CDR3 loop: CASSSRDRGLTGELFF. The CDR3 DNA reads TGCGCCAGCAGCTCCCGGGACAGGGGACTCACCGGGGAGCTGTTTTTT.

In the case of this clone: The sample contains more than one DNA sequence encoding this CDR3. The V and J genes are TRBV23-1 and TRBJ2-1; the D is unclear. TRBV23-1 is classed as an ORF, of uncertain function. Deletions cut 0 bases from V and 5 bases from J, with 8 bases between. The CDR3 contains 14 residues. The CDR3 nucleotides read TGCGCCAGCAGTCAATCGGCAAGAAACAATGAGCAGTTCTTC. This sequence encodes CASSQSARNNEQFF.

This clone came up a few times. J is TRBJ2-1 and V is TRBV11-2; possible D gene TRBD1, 6 bases. The germline V gene encodes CDR1 SGHAT and CDR2 FQNNGV. V gave up 6 bases and J gave up 4 bases, with 16 bases separating them. This CDR3 region has 15 residues. CDR3 coding DNA: TGTGCCAGCAGGTCAGGCCAGGGACAATACAATGAGCAGTTCTTC. Encoded protein: CASRSGQGQYNEQFF.

This clone was observed a handful of times. This sequence joins TRBV28 and TRBJ2-7, with D unresolved. The CDR3 loop spans 17 amino acids. Trimming left V 6 bases short and J 0 bases short, with 21 bases between. From germline, CDR1 is MDHEN and CDR2 SYDVKM. CDR3 amino acids: CASRQRLRSLSSYEQYF. In DNA form, the CDR3 reads TGTGCCAGCAGACAAAGACTGCGGAGCCTAAGCTCCTACGAGCAGTACTTC.

The chain is built from TRBV29-1 and TRBJ1-1; maybe TRBD1 (5 bases). The germline V and J ends were trimmed by 5 bases and 1 base, with 11 bases remaining between them. Per the germline V gene, CDR1 is SQVTM and CDR2 is ANQGSEA. There are 13 residues in the CDR3. The CDR3 protein is CSVYGTGNTEAFF. In DNA, the CDR3 is TGCAGCGTTTACGGGACCGGGAACACTGAAGCTTTCTTT. Filled out from reference TRBV29-1 and TRBJ1-1, the complete variable domain reads SAVISQKPSRDICQRGTSLTIQCQVDSQVTMMFWYRQQPGQSLTLIATANQGSEATYESGFVIDKFPISRPNLTFSTLTVSNMSPEDSSIYLCSVYGTGNTEAFFGQGTRLTVV.

This clone came up many times. In DNA, the CDR3 is TGTGCCAGCAGTTCCCCGGGACTAGTCGCAGATACGCAGTATTTT. It translates to CASSSPGLVADTQYF. The chain recombines TRBV28 with TRBJ2-3; 8 nucleotides line up with TRBD2. The germline CDR1 and CDR2 sequences are MDHEN and SYDVKM. This CDR3 is built from 15 residues. V gave up 4 bases and J gave up 4 bases; unmatched junction bases: 7.